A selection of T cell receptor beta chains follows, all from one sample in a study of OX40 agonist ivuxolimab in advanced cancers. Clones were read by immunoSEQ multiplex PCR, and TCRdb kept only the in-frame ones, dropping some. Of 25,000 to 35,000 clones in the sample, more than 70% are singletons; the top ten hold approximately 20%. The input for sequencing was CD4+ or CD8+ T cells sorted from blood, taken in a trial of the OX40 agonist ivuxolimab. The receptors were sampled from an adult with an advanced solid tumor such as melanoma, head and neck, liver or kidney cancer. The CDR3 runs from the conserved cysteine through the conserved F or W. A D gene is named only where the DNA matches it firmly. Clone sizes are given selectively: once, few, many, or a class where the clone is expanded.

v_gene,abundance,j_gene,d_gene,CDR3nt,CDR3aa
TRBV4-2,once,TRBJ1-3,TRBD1,TGTGCCAGCAGCCAAGATAATCAGGGGGTGGGAAACACCATATATTTT,CASSQDNQGVGNTIYF
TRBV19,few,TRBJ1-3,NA,TGTGCCAGCCGGGACCTCTCTGGAAACACCATATATTTT,CASRDLSGNTIYF
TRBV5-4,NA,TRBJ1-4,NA,TGTGCCAGCAGCTTAGTCCCCAACCCTAATGAAAAACTGTTTTTT,CASSLVPNPNEKLFF
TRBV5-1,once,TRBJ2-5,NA,TGCGCCAGCAGCTTGGTCGGTAAACTACAAGAGACCCAGTACTTC,CASSLVGKLQETQYF
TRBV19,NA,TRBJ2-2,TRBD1,TGTGCCAGTCAGAAACAGGGGGGATTTGGGGAGCTGTTTTTT,CASQKQGGFGELFF
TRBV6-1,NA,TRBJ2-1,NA,TGTGCCAGCAGTCGCGGGGAGAACAATGAGCAGTTCTTC,CASSRGENNEQFF
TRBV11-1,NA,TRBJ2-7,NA,TGTGCCAGCAGCTTAGGGACCTTCGTGACAGTGAAATACGAGCAGTACTTC,CASSLGTFVTVKYEQYF
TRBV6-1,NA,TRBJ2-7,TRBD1,TGTGCCAGCAGCAGACAGGGAAGCTACGAGCAGTACTTC,CASSRQGSYEQYF
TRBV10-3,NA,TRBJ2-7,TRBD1,TGTGCCACCCTTAAAAGGGGACAGAGTTCCTACGAGCAGTACTTC,CATLKRGQSSYEQYF
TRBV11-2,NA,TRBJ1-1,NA,TGTGCCAGCAGCCGGGGTCGGGCGAGCACTGAAGCTTTCTTT,CASSRGRASTEAFF
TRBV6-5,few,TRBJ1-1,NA,TGTGCCAGCAGTGTCGGTGGGTCGGTGAACACTGAAGCTTTCTTT,CASSVGGSVNTEAFF
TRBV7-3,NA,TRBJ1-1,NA,TGTGCCAGCAGCTTTCAACTTGGGGACACTGAAGCTTTCTTT,CASSFQLGDTEAFF
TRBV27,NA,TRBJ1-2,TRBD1,TGTGCCAGCAGCCTAACAGGGGCCTATGGCTACACCTTC,CASSLTGAYGYTF
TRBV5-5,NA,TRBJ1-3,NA,TGTGCCAGCAGCTTGGCCATGGTACCGAGCTCTGGAAACACCATATATTTT,CASSLAMVPSSGNTIYF
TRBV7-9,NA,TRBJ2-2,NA,TGTGCCAGCAGCTTAGGTCAAATAAAGCTGTTTTTT,CASSLGQIKLFF
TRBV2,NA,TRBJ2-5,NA,TGTGCCAGCATTCTACAGGGACGAGAGACCCAGTACTTC,CASILQGRETQYF
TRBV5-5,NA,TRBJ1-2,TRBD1,TGTGCCAGCAGCTGGACGGGACAGGGGGATGGCTACACCTTC,CASSWTGQGDGYTF
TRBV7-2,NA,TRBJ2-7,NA,TGTGCCAGCAGCTTTCAGCAGGGAAACGAGCAGTACTTC,CASSFQQGNEQYF
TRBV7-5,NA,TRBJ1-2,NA,TGTGTATACGGCAGGGGCTATGGCTACACCTTC,CVYGRGYGYTF
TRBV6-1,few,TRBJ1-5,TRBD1,TGTGCCAGCTGGGACAGACCCAATCAGCCCCAGCATTTT,CASWDRPNQPQHF